One and the same sample provided the 20 T cell receptor beta chains below, sequenced in a study of blood T cells in healthy people across ages. A second roughly 6 to 12 cycle PCR used barcoded and J-beta primers. TCRdb re-called the 5' RACE reads through MiXCR, storing one row per CDR3 protein. The data contain approximately 850,000 distinct CDR3 sequences, 58% of them singletons. Sequencing was carried out using blood. The receptors here all came from a man aged 25-45 years in good health.

The chain combines TRBV2 with TRBJ2-7, with D possibly being TRBD1 (5 bases). CDR1 and CDR2 (germline): SNHLY, FYNNEI. This CDR3 contains 13 residues. Trimming shortened V by 9 bases and J by 3 bases, and 15 bases separated the two germline ends. The DNA of the CDR3 is TGTGCCAGTGGGGCAGGGCCCCTCTACGAGCAGTACTTC. Translating gives CASGAGPLYEQYF.

The chain has TRBV18 and TRBJ2-4; perhaps TRBD1 as D (5 bases). The end of the DNA aligns better with TRBJ2-7, so the J call may be wrong. Germline lookup yields CDR1 KGHSH and CDR2 LQKENI. CDR3 length equals 14 residues. CDR3 sequence (DNA): TGTGCCAGCTCACCAATGGGGCAGCCCTACGAGCAGTACTTC. Residues: CASSPMGQPYEQYF.

Only a few counts were recorded for this clonotype. CDR3 residues: CASSLQREVQGETQYF. CDR3 in DNA: TGTGCCAGCAGCTTGCAGCGGGAGGTTCAGGGAGAGACCCAGTACTTC. The chain recombines TRBV5-4 with TRBJ2-5, with TRBD2 identical over 9 bases. The V segment lost 1 base and the J segment 4 bases; nucleotides outside the gene matches: 8. Germline V gives CDR1 SGHNT, CDR2 YYREEE (reference sequence). The CDR3 runs to 16 residues.

As to this clonotype: A junction boundary mismatches the germline segment, possibly from a read error. The chain is built from TRBV2 and TRBJ1-5; D gene uncertain. Germline loops: CDR1 SNHLY, CDR2 FYNNEI. This CDR3 has 13 amino acids. CDR3: CTSQSLSNQPQHF. The CDR3 nucleotides read TGTACCAGCCAGTCACTTAGCAATCAGCCCCAGCATTTT.

Many counts were recorded for this clonotype. V gene TRBV28 combines with J gene TRBJ2-7, with D unresolved. The CDR3 runs to 18 residues. Germline V gene lookup returns CDR1 MDHEN and CDR2 SYDVKM. Trimming removed 8 bases from V and 0 bases from J, with 26 bases in between. CDR3 region: CASGWTHRAPSSSYEQYF. CDR3 in DNA: TGTGCCAGCGGTTGGACCCACCGTGCCCCTTCCTCCTCCTACGAGCAGTACTTC.

The chain recombines TRBV27 with TRBJ2-7; 9 bases align to TRBD1. Germline CDR1 and CDR2: MNHEY and SMNVEV (reference sequence). CDR3 length: 15 residues. J was trimmed by 2 bases and V by 2 bases; bases with no gene match: 4. This CDR3 reads CASSLQGQGPYEQYF. CDR3 DNA: TGTGCCAGCAGTTTACAAGGACAGGGGCCCTACGAGCAGTACTTC.

The chain combines TRBV7-2 with TRBJ2-1; TRBD1 agrees at 9 bases. V shed 3 bases and J 10 bases; nucleotides not matched to a gene: 25. The CDR3 extends over 20 amino acids. Germline V gene lookup returns CDR1 SGHTA and CDR2 FQGNSA. CDR3 in amino acids: CASSFPFTGGPLEDYMEQFF. CDR3 in DNA: TGTGCCAGCAGCTTCCCATTTACAGGGGGCCCTTTGGAGGATTACATGGAGCAGTTCTTC.

The table lists this clonotype with a few counts. The chain couples TRBV7-9 to TRBJ1-2, with D hard to call. The CDR3 length is 14 residues. V lost 5 bases to trimming and J lost 1 base, with 11 bases between them. CDR1 is SEHNR, CDR2 FQNEAQ, per germline (reference sequence). CDR3: CASSELTVNYGYTF. CDR3 bases: TGTGCCAGCAGCGAACTCACAGTTAACTATGGCTACACCTTC.

The rearrangement uses TRBV7-2 and TRBJ2-7; 7 bases match TRBD1. CDR3 length: 14 residues. The V segment lost 5 bases and the J segment 2 bases; nucleotides outside the gene matches: 6. CDR1 is SGHTA, CDR2 FQGNSA, per germline. The CDR3 bases are TGTGCCAGCAGCCCGTCGGGACAGACCTACGAGCAGTACTTC. This sequence encodes CASSPSGQTYEQYF.

This clonotype was seen only a few times. The rearrangement links TRBV7-2 to TRBJ2-5; 10 bases are a match to TRBD2. CDR3 length equals 17 residues. Germline V gene data show CDR1 as SGHTA and CDR2 as FQGNSA. V trimming: 2 bases; J trimming: 5 bases; junction bases outside the gene matches: 11. Here the CDR3 reads CASSLRSASGRTETQYF. The CDR3 region has the DNA TGTGCCAGCAGCTTAAGATCGGCTAGCGGGAGAACGGAGACCCAGTACTTC.

This chain uses TRBV21-1 with TRBJ2-7; the D segment call TRBD1 is taken from the table without a DNA check. TRBV21-1 is recorded as a pseudogene. This CDR3 comprises 15 residues. CDR3 nucleotides: TGTGCCAGCAGCCCCCAGAGGGGGAAATCCTACGAGCAGTACTTC. Translation: CASSPQRGKSYEQYF.

The chain combines TRBV7-9 with TRBJ2-1; 8 bases fit TRBD2. Germline V gene sequence: CDR1 SEHNR, CDR2 FQNEAQ (reference sequence). The CDR3 is 16 residues long. The V gene end was trimmed by 0 bases and the J gene end by 7 bases; junction bases not matched to a gene: 8. The CDR3 is CASSLALVAGKNEQFF. CDR3 DNA: TGTGCCAGCAGCTTAGCTTTGGTAGCGGGAAAAAATGAGCAGTTCTTC.

The V and J genes are TRBV20-1 and TRBJ2-7; the D is unclear. In germline, CDR1 is DFQATT, CDR2 SNEGSKA (reference sequence). The V gene lost 6 bases and the J gene lost 2 bases, with 8 bases spanning the gap. The CDR3 consists of 11 residues. In DNA, the CDR3 is TGCAGTGCCCTAGAAGCCTACGAGCAGTACTTC. This gives the protein CSALEAYEQYF.

This clonotype was detected a few times. The chain uses TRBV29-1 and TRBJ2-7; possibly TRBD1 for D (6 bases). Germline V gene data show CDR1 as SQVTM and CDR2 as ANQGSEA. With 4 bases removed from V and 4 bases from J, the gap between germline ends came to 8 bases. This CDR3 has 11 residues. Written as DNA, the CDR3 is TGCAGCGTTGGACAGGTGTACGAGCAGTACTTC. Translating gives CSVGQVYEQYF.

J is TRBJ2-7 and V is TRBV4-2; D could derive from TRBD1 or TRBD2 (6 bases each). Trimming cost V 0 bases and J 4 bases, with 10 bases left between them. CDR1 and CDR2 (germline): LGHNA, YNFKEQ. This CDR3 spans 14 amino acids. The CDR3: CASSQDRGVYEQYF. CDR3 nucleotides: TGTGCCAGCAGCCAAGATAGGGGGGTTTACGAGCAGTACTTC.

The rearrangement links TRBV30 to TRBJ2-7; D possibly uses TRBD1 or TRBD2 (6 bases each). V was cut by 8 bases and J by 2 bases, with 16 bases left in between. This CDR3 spans 13 amino acids. Germline V lookup: CDR1 GTSNPN, CDR2 SVGIG (reference sequence). As DNA, the CDR3 is TGTGCCGGGGGGACACACCAAACCTACGAGCAGTACTTC. It specifies CAGGTHQTYEQYF. The complete variable domain, with remaining parts taken from reference TRBV30 and TRBJ2-7, reads SQTIHQWPATLVQPVGSPLSLECTVEGTSNPNLYWYRQAAGRGLQLLFYSVGIGQISSEVPQNLSASRPQDRQFILSSKKLLLSDSGFYLCAGGTHQTYEQYFGPGTRLTVT.

The chain employs TRBV4-3 and TRBJ2-3; 10 bases are a match to TRBD2. The CDR3 runs to 18 residues. Germline CDR1 and CDR2: LGHNA and YSLEER. Trimming at V came to 0 bases and at J to 4 bases, leaving 10 bases not matched to a gene. The CDR3 DNA sequence: TGCGCCAGCAGCCAAGAAACCGGGACTAGCGTTTGGTCAGATACGCAGTATTTT. Protein sequence: CASSQETGTSVWSDTQYF.

The chain carries TRBV28 and TRBJ2-7; D remains unclear. The V gene lost 5 bases and the J gene lost 2 bases, with 10 bases spanning the gap. The CDR3 runs 13 residues. Germline lookup yields CDR1 MDHEN and CDR2 SYDVKM. Written as DNA, the CDR3 is TGTGCCAGCAGTAGCCTTTTTCCCTACGAGCAGTACTTC. Amino acid sequence: CASSSLFPYEQYF.

The chain uses TRBV20-1 and TRBJ2-1; 8 bases match TRBD2. The CDR3 is made up of 17 amino acids. The junction had 16 bases not matched to a gene; V was cut back by 3 bases and J by 6 bases. Germline lookup yields CDR1 DFQATT and CDR2 SNEGSKA (reference sequence). The CDR3 sequence: CSASRSGGRNWGNEQFF. The CDR3 DNA reads TGCAGTGCTAGTAGGTCGGGAGGGAGGAATTGGGGCAATGAGCAGTTCTTC.

This chain links TRBV6-5 with TRBJ2-7; D possibly corresponds to TRBD1 (5 bases). The germline V gene has CDR1 MNHEY and CDR2 SVGAGI. V lost 6 bases to trimming and J lost 0 bases, with 12 bases between them. The CDR3 is 14 amino acids. Written as DNA, the CDR3 is TGTGCCAGCAGGCTAGGGGCGATCTCCTACGAGCAGTACTTC. Translation: CASRLGAISYEQYF.